Listed below are T cell receptor beta chains from one sample, sequenced in a study of CD8 T cells in ankylosing spondylitis. TCRdb reanalysed the 5' RACE reads using MiXCR and keeps one entry per CDR3 protein. The sample contains some 220,000 distinct CDR3 sequences, about 7.3% of which appear only once. The sequencing input was blood, either unsorted or a sorted T cell fraction (not recorded which). Every receptor here comes from a male donor with ankylosing spondylitis. Both conserved end residues are part of each CDR3. D genes are given only for firm matches. Size values are once, few and many counts, or a class for expanded clones, and some rows have none.

few	TRBV18	TRBJ1-4	-	CASSPEDEKLFF	TGTGCCAGCTCACCTGAAGATGAAAAACTGTTTTTT
-	TRBV4-3	TRBJ2-5	-	CASSQEWGRVQETQYF	TGCGCCAGCAGCCAAGAGTGGGGACGGGTGCAAGAGACCCAGTACTTC
many	TRBV7-9	TRBJ2-1	-	CASSLGSDEQFF	TGTGCCAGCAGCTTAGGGAGTGATGAGCAGTTCTTC
-	TRBV18	TRBJ1-4	-	CASSPSRGNEKLFF	TGTGCCAGCTCACCTTCCAGGGGTAATGAAAAACTGTTTTTT
many	TRBV4-2	TRBJ2-5	-	CASSQGREQETQYF	TGTGCCAGCAGCCAAGGGAGGGAGCAAGAGACCCAGTACTTC
few	TRBV6-2/TRBV6-3	TRBJ2-3	-	CASSWVGGPADTQYF	TGTGCCAGCAGTTGGGTCGGGGGACCGGCAGATACGCAGTATTTT
many	TRBV6-1	TRBJ1-3	-	CASKDSRSGNTIYF	TGTGCCAGCAAGGACAGCCGCTCTGGAAACACCATATATTTT
many	TRBV6-5	TRBJ2-5	-	CASSYTPGQETQYF	TGTGCCAGCAGTTACACCCCCGGTCAGGAGACCCAGTACTTC
many	TRBV9	TRBJ2-2	-	CASSGVGAGELFF	TGTGCCAGCAGCGGAGTGGGCGCCGGGGAGCTGTTTTTT
many	TRBV25-1	TRBJ2-1	-	CASSESGLRLFF	TGTGCCAGCAGTGAATCCGGACTCCGTCTCTTCTTC
many	TRBV29-1	TRBJ2-7	-	CSVTSGYEQYF	TGCAGCGTTACAAGCGGCTACGAGCAGTACTTC
many	TRBV6-2/TRBV6-3	TRBJ1-5	TRBD1	CASSYSKGQALNQPQHF	TGTGCCAGCAGTTACTCGAAGGGACAGGCCCTCAATCAGCCCCAGCATTTT
few	TRBV7-9	TRBJ2-1	-	CASRASESSYNEQFF	TGTGCCAGCAGAGCTAGCGAAAGCTCCTACAATGAGCAGTTCTTC
many	TRBV5-1	TRBJ1-2	TRBD1	CASSRWTGDPNYGYTF	TGCGCCAGCAGCCGATGGACAGGGGATCCTAACTATGGCTACACCTTC
few	TRBV29-1	TRBJ2-6	-	CSLCGAGANVLTF	TGCAGCCTCTGTGGTGCTGGGGCCAACGTCCTGACTTTC
many	TRBV9	TRBJ2-1	-	CASSQAATYNEQFF	TGTGCCAGCAGCCAAGCGGCGACCTACAATGAGCAGTTCTTC
many	TRBV4-2	TRBJ2-1	TRBD2	CASSTGTSEYNEQFF	TGTGCCAGCAGCACCGGGACTAGCGAATACAATGAGCAGTTCTTC
-	TRBV5-1	TRBJ2-7	-	CASRIATPGNEQYF	TGCGCCAGCAGAATCGCAACCCCAGGAAACGAGCAGTACTTC
many	TRBV9	TRBJ2-1	TRBD2	CASSVGGRKYNEQFF	TGTGCCAGCAGCGTCGGCGGGAGGAAGTACAATGAGCAGTTCTTC
many	TRBV27	TRBJ2-2	-	CASVRAGGTGELFF	TGTGCCAGCGTAAGGGCAGGCGGCACCGGGGAGCTGTTTTTT
many	TRBV27	TRBJ2-2	TRBD2	CASTGLAGFSGELFF	TGTGCCAGTACCGGACTAGCGGGATTTTCCGGGGAGCTGTTTTTT
few	TRBV12-3/TRBV12-4	TRBJ1-2	-	CTTRGYYGYTF	TGTACGACAAGAGGGTACTATGGCTACACCTTC
many	TRBV6-2/TRBV6-3	TRBJ1-5	-	CASSRTTDGEENQPQHF	TGTGCCAGCAGTCGAACCACTGACGGCGAAGAGAATCAGCCCCAGCATTTT
many	TRBV4-2	TRBJ2-7	-	CASSQDTGKGAYEQYF	TGTGCCAGCAGCCAAGATACGGGGAAAGGAGCATACGAGCAGTACTTC
few	TRBV20-1	TRBJ2-7	TRBD2	CSASGTSRFEQYF	TGCAGTGCTTCCGGGACTAGCAGGTTCGAGCAGTACTTC
few	TRBV30	TRBJ2-7	-	CAWSVPRGAYEQYF	TGTGCCTGGAGTGTACCCAGGGGGGCCTACGAGCAGTACTTC
many	TRBV27	TRBJ1-5	-	CASTLDDGLNQPQHF	TGTGCCAGCACCTTGGACGACGGTTTAAATCAGCCCCAGCATTTT
few	TRBV19	TRBJ2-1	TRBD2	CASSRGLAGVYSYNEQFF	TGTGCCAGTAGTAGGGGACTAGCGGGGGTTTACTCCTACAATGAGCAGTTCTTC
-	TRBV9	TRBJ2-6	-	CASTQLRGTGANVLTF	TGTGCCAGCACCCAATTAAGGGGCACTGGGGCCAACGTCCTGACTTTC
-	TRBV3-1	TRBJ2-2	-	CASSQFSGTPNTGELFF	TGTGCCAGCAGCCAATTTTCCGGGACACCGAACACCGGGGAGCTGTTTTTT
many	TRBV6-2/TRBV6-3	TRBJ1-1	-	CASSLSWGNTEAFF	TGTGCCAGCAGTTTATCCTGGGGTAACACTGAAGCTTTCTTT
few	TRBV10-3	TRBJ1-2	TRBD1	CAFGQGANLGGYTF	TGTGCCTTTGGACAGGGGGCGAATCTGGGTGGCTACACCTTC
many	TRBV6-5	TRBJ2-2	-	CASSYFPRRGELFF	TGTGCCAGCAGTTACTTCCCACGGCGCGGGGAGCTGTTTTTT
few	TRBV23-1	TRBJ2-4	-	CAGRVAKNIQYF	TGCGCCGGCCGGGTAGCCAAAAACATTCAGTACTTC
-	TRBV6-2/TRBV6-3	TRBJ2-5	TRBD1	CASSQGTDRGLETQYF	TGTGCCAGCAGTCAGGGGACAGACAGGGGTTTGGAGACCCAGTACTTC
many	TRBV20-1	TRBJ2-3	TRBD2	CSANLAGGPTDTQYF	TGCAGTGCCAACTTAGCGGGAGGGCCGACAGATACGCAGTATTTT
-	TRBV18	TRBJ2-5	TRBD2	CASSRGSRSWYAPETQYF	TGTGCCAGCTCACGCGGGAGTAGGTCTTGGTATGCGCCGGAGACCCAGTACTTC
many	TRBV6-5	TRBJ2-7	-	CASSYSTGHRAYEQYF	TGTGCCAGCAGTTACTCGACGGGACATAGGGCCTACGAGCAGTACTTC
many	TRBV6-2/TRBV6-3	TRBJ2-7	-	CASSDFRASTSYEQYF	TGTGCCAGCAGTGACTTCCGGGCCTCCACCTCCTACGAGCAGTACTTC
many	TRBV2	TRBJ2-2	-	CASSERSYTGELFF	TGTGCCAGCAGTGAAAGGTCCTACACCGGGGAGCTGTTTTTT
few	TRBV19	TRBJ1-1	-	CASSIKYTEAFF	TGTGCCAGTAGTATTAAGTACACTGAAGCTTTCTTT
-	TRBV6-2/TRBV6-3	TRBJ1-2	TRBD1	CASSPHRGRVYGYTF	TGTGCCAGCAGTCCCCACAGGGGGCGCGTCTATGGCTACACCTTC
few	TRBV19	TRBJ1-2	-	CASSNPGYTF	TGTGCCAGTAGTAACCCGGGCTACACCTTC
many	TRBV20-1	TRBJ2-1	-	CSALRWNEQFF	TGCAGTGCCCTGAGATGGAATGAGCAGTTCTTC
many	TRBV20-1	TRBJ2-7	TRBD1	CSAPGQGLKEQYF	TGCAGTGCACCGGGACAGGGGTTAAAAGAGCAGTACTTC
many	TRBV4-2	TRBJ2-2	-	CASSQVPTRGLGTGELFF	TGTGCCAGCAGCCAAGTACCGACTAGAGGGCTTGGCACCGGGGAGCTGTTTTTT
few	TRBV4-1	TRBJ2-3	TRBD1	CASSLLTGAGDTQYF	TGCGCCAGCAGCCTTCTGACAGGGGCGGGAGATACGCAGTATTTT
-	TRBV7-3	TRBJ2-1	TRBD2	CASSPLLAGGMNEQFF	TGTGCCAGCAGCCCGCTGCTAGCGGGGGGTATGAATGAGCAGTTCTTC
many	TRBV20-1	TRBJ1-2	-	CSARPTYYGYTF	TGCAGTGCTAGACCTACCTACTATGGCTACACCTTC
-	TRBV12-3/TRBV12-4	TRBJ2-1	-	CASSLVGGGSSYNEQFF	TGTGCCAGCAGTTTAGTAGGAGGTGGGAGCTCCTACAATGAGCAGTTCTTC
few	TRBV30	TRBJ2-1	-	CAWSVVEQFF	TGTGCCTGGAGTGTCGTTGAGCAGTTCTTC
few	TRBV27	TRBJ2-1	TRBD2	CASSLIRLAGGPRGYNEQFF	TGTGCCAGCAGTTTGATCCGACTAGCGGGAGGCCCGAGGGGTTACAATGAGCAGTTCTTC
many	TRBV6-1	TRBJ2-2	-	CASSAKGVNPTGELFF	TGTGCCAGCTCCGCTAAAGGGGTAAACCCCACCGGGGAGCTGTTTTTT
many	TRBV6-1	TRBJ2-1	TRBD1	CASSVDRGGYNEQFF	TGTGCCAGCAGCGTAGACAGGGGTGGATACAATGAGCAGTTCTTC